This T cell receptor (beta chain) was sequenced in a study of T cell responses to AZD1222 COVID-19 vaccine. Study conclusions and caveats: Nearly half of spike-specific TCRs reportedly target variant regions that are unmutated in the B.1.351 and B.1.1.7 variants. Spike-specific TCR breadth and depth grew following two AZD1222 doses.

Clones were sequenced by immunoSEQ multiplex PCR, and TCRdb holds only the in-frame ones, with some missing. The sample has over 130,000 clones, under 95% seen once. This clone appeared once. Its antigen is still unknown. This CDR3 is built from 11 residues. Germline CDR1 reads DFQATT; CDR2 reads SNEGSKA (reference sequence). The sequencing here drew on peripheral blood, taken 28 days after the second dose of the MenACWY control vaccine. This chain joins TRBV20-1 and TRBJ2-7; 9 bases fit TRBD1. This receptor was obtained from an adult who received the MenACWY meningococcal vaccine as a control. CDR3 sequence: CSHRGPYEQYF. Written as DNA, the CDR3 is TGCAGCCACAGGGGGCCCTACGAGCAGTACTTC.